A single sample is the source of the 14 T cell receptor beta chains below, sequenced in a study of blood T cell repertoires in COVID-19. TCRdb keeps only in-frame clones here, not all; method: immunoSEQ multiplex PCR. The profile covers approximately 250,000 clones, with roughly 85% appearing a single time and approximately 5.1% taken by the ten largest. The specimen sequenced was peripheral blood. The origin of the receptors is a man aged 45-65 years with COVID-19, enrolled during active disease.

This chain uses TRBV29-1 with TRBJ2-5; 8 bases fit TRBD2. The CDR3 length is 12 residues. J was trimmed by 4 bases and V by 3 bases; bases with no gene match: 1. Germline V lookup: CDR1 SQVTM, CDR2 ANQGSEA. CDR3 amino acids: CSVEAGGETQYF. The CDR3 DNA is TGCAGCGTTGAGGCGGGGGGAGAGACCCAGTACTTC. Variable domain in full (rest from reference TRBV29-1 and TRBJ2-5): SAVISQKPSRDICQRGTSLTIQCQVDSQVTMMFWYRQQPGQSLTLIATANQGSEATYESGFVIDKFPISRPNLTFSTLTVSNMSPEDSSIYLCSVEAGGETQYFGPGTRLLVL.

The chain couples TRBV10-2 to TRBJ2-2, with TRBD2 matching over 8 bases. This CDR3 has 15 residues. V gave up 8 bases and J gave up 1 base; unmatched junction bases: 6. Germline CDR1 reads WSHSY; CDR2 reads SAAADI. As DNA, the CDR3 is TGCGCCAGCCGGTCCAGCGGGGGGAACACCGGGGAGCTGTTTTTT. Protein: CASRSSGGNTGELFF.

The genes are TRBV7-2 and TRBJ2-4; TRBD1 agrees at 7 bases. Losses at the gene ends were 5 bases for V and 6 bases for J; bases not matched to a gene: 10. Germline V CDR1 and CDR2: SGHTA, FQGNSA. This CDR3 has 15 residues. The CDR3 DNA follows: TGTGCCAGCAGCAGATCGACAGGGTATGGAAACATTCAGTACTTC. Translated, it gives CASSRSTGYGNIQYF.

The rearrangement joins TRBV5-1 to TRBJ2-5; TRBD2 is a possible D gene (5 bases). The V gene lost 3 bases and the J gene lost 2 bases, with 5 bases spanning the gap. CDR3 length: 12 residues. Looked up from germline, CDR1 is SGHRS and CDR2 is YFSETQ. The chain's CDR3 is CASSSGQETQYF. The CDR3 coding sequence is TGCGCCAGCAGCTCGGGGCAAGAGACCCAGTACTTC.

The gene calls are TRBV18 and TRBJ1-5, with D uncertain. The germline V and J ends were trimmed by 4 bases and 7 bases, with 20 bases remaining between them. The CDR3 totals 16 residues. CDR1 and CDR2 from the germline V gene are KGHSH and LQKENI. The CDR3 loop is CASSQSHTRGGQPQHF. The CDR3 DNA reads TGTGCCAGCTCACAAAGCCATACCCGTGGCGGACAGCCCCAGCATTTT.

The rearrangement joins TRBV2 to TRBJ1-2; D is uncertain. CDR1 is SNHLY and CDR2 is FYNNEI in the germline V gene. Trimming shortened V by 10 bases and J by 1 base, and 16 bases separated the two germline ends. This CDR3 spans 14 amino acids. As DNA, the CDR3 is TGTGCCACCGAGAAGGACGGGGATAACTATGGCTACACCTTC. Its translation: CATEKDGDNYGYTF.

CDR3: CASSLLGQPIYEQYF. The CDR3 region has the DNA TGTGCCAGCAGTTTATTAGGACAACCTATCTACGAGCAGTACTTC. The V gene is TRBV27, the J gene TRBJ2-7; a weak D match, TRBD1 (5 bases). Germline assignment: CDR1 MNHEY and CDR2 SMNVEV (reference sequence). The CDR3 is made up of 15 amino acids. The ends were cut back, 1 base at V and 3 bases at J, with 13 bases in the middle.

V and J are TRBV7-3 and TRBJ1-3, with D unclear. The CDR3 loop spans 14 amino acids. The germline V gene has CDR1 SGHTA and CDR2 FQGTGA. Trimming shortened V by 5 bases and J by 2 bases, and 10 bases separated the two germline ends. Here the CDR3 reads CASSVGGPGNTIYF. The CDR3 DNA sequence: TGTGCCAGCAGCGTTGGTGGGCCTGGAAACACCATATATTTT.

V is TRBV5-1 and J is TRBJ2-5, with 8 positions matching TRBD1. V lost 4 bases and J lost 7; bases outside the gene matches: 9. The CDR3 covers 14 residues. Germline V lookup: CDR1 SGHRS, CDR2 YFSETQ. The CDR3 here is CASSHEQGGGTQYF. Here the CDR3 DNA reads TGCGCCAGCAGCCACGAACAGGGGGGAGGGACCCAGTACTTC.

This chain uses TRBV24-1 with TRBJ1-5, with D possibly being TRBD1 (5 bases). CDR3 length: 16 residues. Trimming shortened V by 2 bases and J by 0 bases, and 10 bases separated the two germline ends. Germline V gives CDR1 KGHDR, CDR2 SFDVKD. The CDR3 DNA follows: TGTGCCACCAGTGATTCACAGGAGTATAGCAATCAGCCCCAGCATTTT. It yields the protein CATSDSQEYSNQPQHF.

This rearrangement joins TRBV9 to TRBJ2-3, with 8 nucleotides matching TRBD1. In germline, CDR1 is SGDLS, CDR2 YYNGEE. This CDR3 is built from 16 residues. Trimming cost V 0 bases and J 3 bases; bases outside gene matches: 6. Written as DNA, the CDR3 is TGTGCCAGCAGCGTAGTCGGCAGGGGGCTTACAGATACGCAGTATTTT. Translation: CASSVVGRGLTDTQYF.

This chain uses TRBV6-2 or TRBV6-3 with TRBJ2-7, with TRBD2 identical over 7 bases. With 5 bases clipped from V and 5 bases from J, the junction kept 12 bases outside the gene matches. Germline-derived CDR1 and CDR2 are MNHEY and SVGEGT. The CDR3 extends over 15 amino acids. Here the CDR3 reads CASSALRAGRHEQYF. CDR3 nucleotides: TGTGCCAGCAGTGCCCTACGAGCGGGGAGACACGAGCAGTACTTC.

The chain links TRBV6-1 to TRBJ2-7; D perhaps matches TRBD1 (7 bases). The germline V gene encodes CDR1 MNHNS and CDR2 SASEGT. Trimming cost V 6 bases and J 3 bases, with 15 bases left between them. The CDR3 sequence is 14 residues long. The CDR3 DNA reads TGTGCCAGCAGGCCAGGGACAGCGGGCTACGAGCAGTACTTC. Translating gives CASRPGTAGYEQYF.

The V and J genes are TRBV19 and TRBJ2-4; 7 positions agree with TRBD1. Germline loops: CDR1 LNHDA, CDR2 SQIVND (reference sequence). With 3 bases clipped from V and 0 bases from J, the junction kept 8 bases outside the gene matches. This CDR3 comprises 17 residues. For the CDR3, the DNA is TGTGCCAGTAGTATTCAGCCGGGACAGATAGCCAAAAACATTCAGTACTTC. Translation gives CASSIQPGQIAKNIQYF.